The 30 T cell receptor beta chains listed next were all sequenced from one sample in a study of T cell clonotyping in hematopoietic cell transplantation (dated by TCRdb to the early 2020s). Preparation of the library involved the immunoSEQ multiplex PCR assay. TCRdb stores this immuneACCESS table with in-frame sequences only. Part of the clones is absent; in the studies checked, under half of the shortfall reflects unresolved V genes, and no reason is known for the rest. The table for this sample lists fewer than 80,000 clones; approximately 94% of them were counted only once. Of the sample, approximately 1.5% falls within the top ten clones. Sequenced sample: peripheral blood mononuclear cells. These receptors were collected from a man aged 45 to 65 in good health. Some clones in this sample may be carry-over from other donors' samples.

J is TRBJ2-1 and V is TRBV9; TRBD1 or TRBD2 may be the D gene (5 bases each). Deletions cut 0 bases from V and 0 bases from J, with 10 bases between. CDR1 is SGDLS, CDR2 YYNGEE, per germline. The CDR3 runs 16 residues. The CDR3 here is CASSVGDLSSYNEQFF. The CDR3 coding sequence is TGTGCCAGCAGCGTAGGGGACCTAAGCTCCTACAATGAGCAGTTCTTC.

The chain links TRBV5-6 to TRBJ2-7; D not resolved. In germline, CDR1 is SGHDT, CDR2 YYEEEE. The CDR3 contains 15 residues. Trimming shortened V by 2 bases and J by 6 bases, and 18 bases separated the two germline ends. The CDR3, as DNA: TGTGCCAGCAGCTTAGGCAGGCTGCTAAGGAGCGAGCAGTACTTC. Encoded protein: CASSLGRLLRSEQYF.

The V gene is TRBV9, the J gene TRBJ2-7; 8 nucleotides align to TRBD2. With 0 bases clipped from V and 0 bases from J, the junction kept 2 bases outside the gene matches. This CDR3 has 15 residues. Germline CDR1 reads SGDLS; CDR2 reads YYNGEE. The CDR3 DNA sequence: TGTGCCAGCAGCGTAGGAAGCGGGGGCTCCTACGAGCAGTACTTC. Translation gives CASSVGSGGSYEQYF.

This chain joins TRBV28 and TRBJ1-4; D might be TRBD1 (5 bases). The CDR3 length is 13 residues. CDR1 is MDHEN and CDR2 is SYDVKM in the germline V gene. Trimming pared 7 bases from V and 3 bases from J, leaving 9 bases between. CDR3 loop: CASTTEANEKLFF. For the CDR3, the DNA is TGTGCCAGCACGACAGAAGCTAATGAAAAACTGTTTTTT.

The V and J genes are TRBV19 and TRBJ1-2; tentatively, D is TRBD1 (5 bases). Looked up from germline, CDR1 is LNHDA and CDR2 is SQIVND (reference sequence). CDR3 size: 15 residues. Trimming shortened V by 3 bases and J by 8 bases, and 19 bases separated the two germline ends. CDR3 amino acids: CASSMGGRARSGYTF. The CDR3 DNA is TGTGCCAGTAGTATGGGCGGCAGGGCACGATCAGGCTACACCTTC.

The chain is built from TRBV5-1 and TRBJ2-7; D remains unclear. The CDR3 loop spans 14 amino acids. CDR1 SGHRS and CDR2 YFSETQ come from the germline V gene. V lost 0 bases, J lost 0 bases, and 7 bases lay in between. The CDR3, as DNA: TGCGCCAGCAGCTTGGCCACAGACTCCTACGAGCAGTACTTC. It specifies CASSLATDSYEQYF.

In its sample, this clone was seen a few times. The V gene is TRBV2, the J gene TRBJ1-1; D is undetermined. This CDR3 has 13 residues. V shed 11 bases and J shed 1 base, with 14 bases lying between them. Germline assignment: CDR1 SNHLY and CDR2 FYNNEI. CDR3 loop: CASADGRNTEAFF. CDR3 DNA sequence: TGTGCCTCGGCGGACGGGAGGAACACTGAAGCTTTCTTT.

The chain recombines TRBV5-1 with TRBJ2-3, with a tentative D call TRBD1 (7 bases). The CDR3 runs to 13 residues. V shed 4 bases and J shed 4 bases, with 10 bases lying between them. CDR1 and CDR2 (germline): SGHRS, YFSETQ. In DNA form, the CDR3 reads TGCGCCAGCAGCGCGGGACAGTCAGATACGCAGTATTTT. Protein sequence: CASSAGQSDTQYF.

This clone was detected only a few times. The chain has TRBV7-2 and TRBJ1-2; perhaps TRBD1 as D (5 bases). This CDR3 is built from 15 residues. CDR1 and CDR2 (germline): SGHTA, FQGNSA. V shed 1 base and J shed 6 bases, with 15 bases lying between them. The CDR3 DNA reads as TGTGCCAGCAGCTTAGACCCCGGGGGGGTAAATGGCTACACCTTC. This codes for CASSLDPGGVNGYTF. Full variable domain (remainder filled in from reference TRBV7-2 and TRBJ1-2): GAGVSQSPSNKVTEKGKDVELRCDPISGHTALYWYRQSLGQGLEFLIYFQGNSAPDKSGLPSDRFSAERTGGSVSTLTIQRTQQEDSAVYLCASSLDPGGVNGYTFGSGTRLTVV.

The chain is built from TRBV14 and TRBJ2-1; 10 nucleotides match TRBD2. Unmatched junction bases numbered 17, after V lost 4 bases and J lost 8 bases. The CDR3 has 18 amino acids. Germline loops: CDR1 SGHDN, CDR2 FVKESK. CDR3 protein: CASSPKSWTSGIPDEQFF. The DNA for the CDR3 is TGTGCCAGCAGCCCGAAATCCTGGACTAGCGGTATCCCGGATGAGCAGTTCTTC.

CDR3 nucleotides: TGTGCCAGCAGTTCATATTCCGGACAGGGAGGGGGCTACACCTTC. Encoded protein: CASSSYSGQGGGYTF. The chain combines TRBV27 with TRBJ1-2; 8 bases line up with TRBD1. Germline-derived CDR1 and CDR2 are MNHEY and SMNVEV (reference sequence). The CDR3 totals 15 residues. V gave up 4 bases and J gave up 8 bases; unmatched junction bases: 12.

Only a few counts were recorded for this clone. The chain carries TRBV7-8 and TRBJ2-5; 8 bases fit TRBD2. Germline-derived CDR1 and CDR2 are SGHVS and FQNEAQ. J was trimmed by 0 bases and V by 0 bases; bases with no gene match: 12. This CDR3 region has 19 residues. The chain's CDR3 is CASSLAPSGSTLYQETQYF. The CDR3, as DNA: TGTGCCAGCAGCTTAGCGCCCAGCGGGAGCACTCTGTACCAAGAGACCCAGTACTTC. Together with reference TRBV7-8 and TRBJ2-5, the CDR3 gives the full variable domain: GAGVSQSPRYKVAKRGQDVALRCDPISGHVSLFWYQQALGQGPEFLTYFQNEAQLDKSGLPSDRFFAERPEGSVSTLKIQRTQQEDSAVYLCASSLAPSGSTLYQETQYFGPGTRLLVL.

CDR3 residues: CASSSSGLTQETQYF. The CDR3 DNA is TGTGCCAGCAGCTCCTCTGGACTCACACAAGAGACCCAGTACTTC. This chain joins TRBV7-3 and TRBJ2-5; weak D call: TRBD2 (5 bases). Germline V CDR1 and CDR2: SGHTA, FQGTGA. The CDR3 extends over 15 amino acids. Trimming shortened V by 4 bases and J by 2 bases, and 14 bases separated the two germline ends.

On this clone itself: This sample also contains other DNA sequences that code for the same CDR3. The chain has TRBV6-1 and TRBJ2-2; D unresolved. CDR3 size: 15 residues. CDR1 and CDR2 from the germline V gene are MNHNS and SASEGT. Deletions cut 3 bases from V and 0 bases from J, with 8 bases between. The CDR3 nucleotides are TGTGCCAGCAGTGAGGGCGGCGCGAACACCGGGGAGCTGTTTTTT. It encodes CASSEGGANTGELFF.

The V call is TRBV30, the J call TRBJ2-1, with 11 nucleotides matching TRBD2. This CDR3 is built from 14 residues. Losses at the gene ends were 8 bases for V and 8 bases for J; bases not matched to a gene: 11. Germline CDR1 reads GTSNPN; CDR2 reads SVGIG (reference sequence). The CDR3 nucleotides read TGTGCCAGCTCCGGGACTAGCGGTTTCCATGAGCAGTTCTTC. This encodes CASSGTSGFHEQFF.

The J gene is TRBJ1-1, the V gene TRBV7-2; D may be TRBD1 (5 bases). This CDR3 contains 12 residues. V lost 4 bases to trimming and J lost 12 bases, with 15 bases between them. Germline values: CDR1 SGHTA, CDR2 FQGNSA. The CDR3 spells CASSSGVKGPFF. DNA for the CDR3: TGTGCCAGCAGCTCCGGAGTGAAGGGGCCTTTCTTT. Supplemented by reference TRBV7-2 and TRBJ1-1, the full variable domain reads GAGVSQSPSNKVTEKGKDVELRCDPISGHTALYWYRQSLGQGLEFLIYFQGNSAPDKSGLPSDRFSAERTGGSVSTLTIQRTQQEDSAVYLCASSSGVKGPFFGQGTRLTVV.

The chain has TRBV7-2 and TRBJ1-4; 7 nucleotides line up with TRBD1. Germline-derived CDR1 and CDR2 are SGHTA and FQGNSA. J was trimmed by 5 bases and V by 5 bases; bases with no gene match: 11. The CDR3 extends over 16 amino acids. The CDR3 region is CASSLSSTGRNEKLFF. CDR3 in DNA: TGTGCCAGCAGCCTGTCTTCGACAGGGAGGAATGAAAAACTGTTTTTT.

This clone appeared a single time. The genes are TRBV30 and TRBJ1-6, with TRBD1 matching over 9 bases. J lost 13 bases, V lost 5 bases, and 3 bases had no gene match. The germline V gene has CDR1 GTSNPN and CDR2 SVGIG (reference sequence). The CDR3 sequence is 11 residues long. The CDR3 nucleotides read TGTGCCTGGGGACAGGGGAGCCCCCTCCACTTT. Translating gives CAWGQGSPLHF.

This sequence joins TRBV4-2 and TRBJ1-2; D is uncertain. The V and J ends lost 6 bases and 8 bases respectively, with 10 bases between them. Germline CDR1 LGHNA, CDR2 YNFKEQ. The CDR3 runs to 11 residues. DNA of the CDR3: TGTGCCAGCAGTTCGAGTGGAGGCTACACCTTC. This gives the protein CASSSSGGYTF.

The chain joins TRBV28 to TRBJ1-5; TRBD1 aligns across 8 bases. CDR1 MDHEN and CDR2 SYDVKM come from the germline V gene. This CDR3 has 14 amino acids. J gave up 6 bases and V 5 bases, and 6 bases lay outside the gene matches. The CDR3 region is CASSAATGAQPQHF. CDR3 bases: TGTGCCAGCAGTGCAGCGACAGGGGCTCAGCCCCAGCATTTT.

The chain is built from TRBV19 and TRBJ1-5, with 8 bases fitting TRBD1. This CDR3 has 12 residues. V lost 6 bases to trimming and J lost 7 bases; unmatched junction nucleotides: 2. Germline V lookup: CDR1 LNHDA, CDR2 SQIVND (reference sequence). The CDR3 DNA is TGTGCCAGTAGGACAGGGGCCCAGCCCCAGCATTTT. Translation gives CASRTGAQPQHF.

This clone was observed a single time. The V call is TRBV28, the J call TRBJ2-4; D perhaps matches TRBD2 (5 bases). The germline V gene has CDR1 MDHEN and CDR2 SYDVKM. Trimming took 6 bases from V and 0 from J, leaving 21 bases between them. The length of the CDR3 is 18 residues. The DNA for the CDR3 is TGTGCCAGCAGCACAATGCGGAGGACGGAACTAGCCAAAAACATTCAGTACTTC. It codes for CASSTMRRTELAKNIQYF.

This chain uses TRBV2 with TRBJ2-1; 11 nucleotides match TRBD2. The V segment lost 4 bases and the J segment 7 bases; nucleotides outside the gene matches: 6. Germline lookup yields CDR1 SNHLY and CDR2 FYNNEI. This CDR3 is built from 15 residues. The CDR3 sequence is CASSGSGRAGNEQFF. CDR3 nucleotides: TGTGCCAGCAGTGGTAGCGGGAGGGCGGGGAATGAGCAGTTCTTC.

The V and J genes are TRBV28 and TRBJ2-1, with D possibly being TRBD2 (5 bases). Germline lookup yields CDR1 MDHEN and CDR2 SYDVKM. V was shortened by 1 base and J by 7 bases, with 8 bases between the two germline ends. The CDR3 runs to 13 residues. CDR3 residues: CASSLSRENEQFF. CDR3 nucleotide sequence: TGTGCCAGCAGTTTATCGAGGGAGAATGAGCAGTTCTTC.

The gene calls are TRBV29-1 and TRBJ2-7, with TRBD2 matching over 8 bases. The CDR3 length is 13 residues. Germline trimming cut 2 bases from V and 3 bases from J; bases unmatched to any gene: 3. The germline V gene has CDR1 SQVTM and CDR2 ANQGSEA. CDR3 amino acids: CSVESGTSYEQYF. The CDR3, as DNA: TGCAGCGTTGAAAGTGGGACTAGCTACGAGCAGTACTTC.

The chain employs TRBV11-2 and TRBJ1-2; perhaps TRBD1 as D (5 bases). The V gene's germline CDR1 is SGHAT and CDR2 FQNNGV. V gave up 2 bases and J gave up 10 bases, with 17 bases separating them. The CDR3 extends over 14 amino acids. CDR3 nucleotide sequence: TGTGCCAGCAGCTTACGGCGGAGGGGAGGCTCCTACACCTTC. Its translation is CASSLRRRGGSYTF.

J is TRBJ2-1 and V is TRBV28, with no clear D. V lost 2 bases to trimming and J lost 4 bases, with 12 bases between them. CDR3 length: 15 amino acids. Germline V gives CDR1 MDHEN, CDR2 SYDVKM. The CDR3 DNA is TGTGCCAGCAGTTTAAATTTCGGACCGTACAATGAGCAGTTCTTC. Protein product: CASSLNFGPYNEQFF. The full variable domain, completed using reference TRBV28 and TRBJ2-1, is DVKVTQSSRYLVKRTGEKVFLECVQDMDHENMFWYRQDPGLGLRLIYFSYDVKMKEKGDIPEGYSVSREKKERFSLILESASTNQTSMYLCASSLNFGPYNEQFFGPGTRLTVL.

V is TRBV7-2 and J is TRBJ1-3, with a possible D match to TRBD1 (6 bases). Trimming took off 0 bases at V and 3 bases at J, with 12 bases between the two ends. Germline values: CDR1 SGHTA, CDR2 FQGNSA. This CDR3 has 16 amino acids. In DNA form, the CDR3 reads TGTGCCAGCAGCTTAGCGCGGGGGGCGTTTGGAAACACCATATATTTT. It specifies CASSLARGAFGNTIYF.

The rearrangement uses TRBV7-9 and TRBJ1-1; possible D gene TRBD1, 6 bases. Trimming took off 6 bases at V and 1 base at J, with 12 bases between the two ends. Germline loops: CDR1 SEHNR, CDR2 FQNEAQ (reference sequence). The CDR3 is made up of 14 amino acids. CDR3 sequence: CASRAGQTNTEAFF. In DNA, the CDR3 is TGTGCCAGCAGGGCTGGACAGACGAACACTGAAGCTTTCTTT.

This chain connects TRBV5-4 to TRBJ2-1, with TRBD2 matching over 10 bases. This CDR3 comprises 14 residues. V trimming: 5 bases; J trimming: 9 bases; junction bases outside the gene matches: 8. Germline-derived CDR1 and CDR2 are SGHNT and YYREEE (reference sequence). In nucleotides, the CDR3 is TGTGCCAGCAGTGAGCGGGGGGGTTCGGTTGAGCAGTTCTTC. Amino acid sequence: CASSERGGSVEQFF.